The present entry profiles one T cell receptor (beta chain) with its context. These data are taken from a study of blood T cell repertoires in COVID-19. Study overall: Some COVID-19 samples were acute and others convalescent; all came from the United States, Italy and Spain.

Original processing methods: Quantification of nucleated cells was approximated via reference gene primer amplification. This table comes from immunoSEQ multiplex PCR, and its TCRdb copy is limited to in-frame clones, with some not included. For V, J and clone size, that table is used; D and trimming come from the DNA. The table lists 350,000 or so clones, about four fifths of them singletons. In germline, CDR1 is MNHNS, CDR2 SASEGT. The CDR3 spans 16 residues. V trimming: 6 bases; J trimming: 10 bases; junction bases outside the gene matches: 11. The chain recombines TRBV6-1 with TRBJ2-1, with 14 nucleotides matching TRBD2. This clonotype was sampled from a man aged 25 to 45 with active or convalescent COVID-19. The sequencing sample was made of peripheral blood. CDR3 residues: CASRELGLAGVGEQFF. CDR3 DNA: TGTGCCAGCAGGGAACTGGGACTAGCGGGGGTCGGAGAGCAGTTCTTC.